The source of this T cell receptor (beta chain) is a study of T cells after yellow fever vaccination (dated by TCRdb to about 2019). Some background on the complete study: The SMART-Seq v4 Ultra Low Input RNA kit was used to prepare libraries from fractions with low cell numbers. To follow T-cell clones before and after primary and booster YFV17D yellow fever vaccination, bulk TCR alpha and beta repertoires were sequenced over time. Two healthy male donors made up the cohort, one aged 18 to 30 years and the other aged 30 to 39 years. Blood was collected at multiple timepoints before and after primary and secondary immunization, and bulk PBMC replicates and cell subsets were isolated.

Summary of the overall study and its limitations: Most clones expanded after primary vaccination (about 95% of CD4 and approximately 86% of CD8) were re-detected after the booster, suggesting that broad memory maintenance occurred. Compared with the primary T-cell response, the secondary T-cell response was faster but weaker, reaching its peak on day 5 rather than on day 15. A small share of clonotypes occurred in both CD4 and CD8 compartments, likely arising from convergent recombination. Because the study included only a couple of donors, the extent to which the findings can be generalized is limited. Computational filtering was required because FACS-sorted repertoires could contain abundant contaminating clonotypes from the bulk population.

TCRdb names Illumina NovaSeq 6000 as the instrument used. TCR cDNA was made using 5'RACE template switching, a step that added a universal primer site and unique molecular identifiers. Priming for cDNA synthesis came from both the TCR alpha and TCR beta constant segments. Library amplification used two PCR steps, and the second PCR step added sample barcodes and sequencing adapters. Libraries were sequenced on Illumina HiSeq 2500 (2x100 bp) or NovaSeq (2x150 bp). The published analysis was carried out like this. Reads were demultiplexed and collapsed into UMI consensus sequences with MIGEC, and V(D)J alignment was performed with MiXCR. Clonotypes responding to the vaccine were identified with edgeR on replicate PBMC samples, with the criteria of FDR below 0.01 and a log2 fold change above 5 up to day 15. Bulk clonotypes were assigned CD4 or CD8 identity according to which sequenced CD4 or CD8 repertoire held them at higher abundance. Using fastp at Q25 and MiXCR, TCRdb reprocessed the public reads and kept productive beta chains. Every distinct CDR3 protein forms one entry, paired with its most common genes and DNA. These V and J calls rely on TCRdb rather than the paper's analysis. The sample table contains 250,000 to 400,000 distinct CDR3 sequences; only one count was recorded for roughly 3.9% of them. Under 30% of the sample is taken by the ten largest.

The CDR3 sequence holds 13 residues, the cysteine and phenylalanine included. Only the CDR3 DNA is retained, 39 bases long and in frame from the first base. After removal of 6 bases from V and 8 bases from J, the junction retains 9 bases not matched to a gene. In the case of this clonotype: This receptor's antigen is unknown. Qualities for individual bases were not recorded, and no much larger clone is one base off.

Taken with the paper, the label for treatment or condition translates to: live attenuated yellow fever vaccine strain. At each blood-draw timepoint, two biological replicates of bulk PBMCs were collected. PBMCs were isolated from peripheral blood using a standard Ficoll-Paque protocol. TriZol was used to extract RNA from bulk PBMCs, from CD4 and CD8 fractions, and from dextramer-positive and dextramer-negative fractions. The rearrangement joined TRBV12-3 or TRBV12-4 to TRBJ1-2; the junction holds 7 bases that match TRBD1. Sequenced material: PBMCs, taken 5 days after the yellow fever booster vaccination. The receptor was isolated from a man younger than 30 who received the YFV17D yellow fever vaccine. For the CDR3, the sequence is CASSPTGYEGYTF. Read as DNA, the sequence is TGTGCCAGCAGCCCGACAGGGTATGAGGGCTACACCTTC.